These 5 T cell receptor beta chains were all obtained from the same sample, sequenced in a study of neurological immune-mediated disorders. TCRdb re-called the 5' RACE reads through MiXCR, storing one row per CDR3 protein. The sample records some 10,000 distinct CDR3 sequences, more than 20% being singletons. Specimen: CD8+ T cells from blood. These receptors were taken from a woman between 40 and 55 years old with multiple sclerosis.

This rearrangement joins TRBV20-1 to TRBJ2-1, with 13 bases fitting TRBD2. After removal of 6 bases from V and 0 bases from J, the junction contained 8 bases not matched to a gene. Germline-derived CDR1 and CDR2 are DFQATT and SNEGSKA (reference sequence). There are 17 residues in the CDR3. CDR3 in amino acids: CSATGTSGVSSYNEQFF. The CDR3 nucleotides read TGCAGTGCCACCGGGACTAGCGGGGTTAGCTCCTACAATGAGCAGTTCTTC.

This clonotype showed up many times. The chain carries TRBV7-9 and TRBJ1-2, with TRBD1 identical over 7 bases. The V and J ends lost 0 bases and 4 bases, in that order; junction bases with no gene match: 2. The length of the CDR3 is 14 residues. The germline V gene has CDR1 SEHNR and CDR2 FQNEAQ (reference sequence). The CDR3, as DNA: TGTGCCAGCAGCTTAGCGGGACAGAGCTATGGCTACACCTTC. Its protein is CASSLAGQSYGYTF.

In regard to this clonotype: This clone may be a read error of a much larger clone one base away. V usage is TRBV18 and J usage is TRBJ2-7, with D hard to call. The germline gives CDR1 KGHSH, CDR2 LQKENI. This CDR3 comprises 14 residues. Trimming stripped 8 bases from V and 1 base from J, with 15 bases between. The CDR3 is CASPSTGSSYEQYF. The CDR3 nucleotides read TGTGCCAGCCCCTCGACCGGGTCGTCCTACGAGCAGTACTTC.

This clonotype occurred many times. The V and J genes are TRBV6-5 and TRBJ1-6; the match to TRBD1 covers 8 bases. CDR1 and CDR2 (germline): MNHEY, SVGAGI. J lost 4 bases, V lost 5 bases, and 7 bases had no gene match. There are 16 residues in the CDR3. The DNA for the CDR3 is TGTGCCAGCAGTCACACAAGGACAGGGTATAATTCACCCCTCCACTTT. It is translated as CASSHTRTGYNSPLHF.

This clonotype was seen repeatedly, ten times or more. This chain links TRBV10-3 with TRBJ1-1; 7 nucleotides line up with TRBD1. Trimming at V came to 0 bases and at J to 1 base, leaving 2 bases not matched to a gene. This CDR3 comprises 15 residues. Germline CDR1 is ENHRY and CDR2 is SYGVKD. CDR3 amino acids: CAISESRTGNTEAFF. In nucleotides, the CDR3 is TGTGCCATCAGTGAGTCGAGGACAGGGAACACTGAAGCTTTCTTT.